The sequence of this T cell receptor beta chain was determined in a study of blood T cell repertoires in COVID-19. Turning to the study itself: Acute-phase and convalescent COVID-19 samples originated in the United States, Italy and Spain. PBMCs, B-cell-depleted T cells, or T cells were the source of the cDNA or gDNA that made up the material.

One Seattle source followed patients from active infection through their disease course. This clone was observed a handful of times. The germline gives CDR1 LGHDT, CDR2 YNNKEL (reference sequence). The CDR3 consists of 16 residues. The V segment lost 0 bases and the J segment 4 bases; nucleotides outside the gene matches: 8. Per the original data handling: From reference gene primer amplification, estimates of nucleated cell counts were derived. Method: immunoSEQ multiplex PCR; TCRdb's copy keeps in-frame clones and lacks some. V and J calls and clone size come straight from that table; D and trimming were deduced from the DNA. This sample yields fewer than 450,000 clones, of which about 87% are seen a single time; under 6.5% belongs to the top ten.

The sequencing input was peripheral blood. The J gene is TRBJ2-7, the V gene TRBV3-1 (or the pseudogene TRBV3-2); 8 nucleotides agree with TRBD1. This TCR was sampled from a woman aged 45 to 65 with COVID-19, enrolled during active disease. The DNA for the CDR3 is TGTGCCAGCAGCCAAGATGTCGGACAGGGCCGATACGAGCAGTACTTC. Amino acids: CASSQDVGQGRYEQYF.